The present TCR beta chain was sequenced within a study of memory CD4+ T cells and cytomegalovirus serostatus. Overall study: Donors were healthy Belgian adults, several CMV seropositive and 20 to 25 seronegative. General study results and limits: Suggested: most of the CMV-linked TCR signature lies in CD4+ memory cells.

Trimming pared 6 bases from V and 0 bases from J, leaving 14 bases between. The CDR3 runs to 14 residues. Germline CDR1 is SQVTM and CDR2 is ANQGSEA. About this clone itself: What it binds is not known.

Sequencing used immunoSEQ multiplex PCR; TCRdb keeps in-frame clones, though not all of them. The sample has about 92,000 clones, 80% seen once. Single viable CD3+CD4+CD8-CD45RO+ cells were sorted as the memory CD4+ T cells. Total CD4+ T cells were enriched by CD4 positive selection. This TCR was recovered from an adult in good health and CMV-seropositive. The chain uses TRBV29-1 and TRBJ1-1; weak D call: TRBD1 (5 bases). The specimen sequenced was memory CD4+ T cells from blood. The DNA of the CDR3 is TGCAGCGTCTTTACTCGGGACTTGAACACTGAAGCTTTCTTT. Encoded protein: CSVFTRDLNTEAFF.